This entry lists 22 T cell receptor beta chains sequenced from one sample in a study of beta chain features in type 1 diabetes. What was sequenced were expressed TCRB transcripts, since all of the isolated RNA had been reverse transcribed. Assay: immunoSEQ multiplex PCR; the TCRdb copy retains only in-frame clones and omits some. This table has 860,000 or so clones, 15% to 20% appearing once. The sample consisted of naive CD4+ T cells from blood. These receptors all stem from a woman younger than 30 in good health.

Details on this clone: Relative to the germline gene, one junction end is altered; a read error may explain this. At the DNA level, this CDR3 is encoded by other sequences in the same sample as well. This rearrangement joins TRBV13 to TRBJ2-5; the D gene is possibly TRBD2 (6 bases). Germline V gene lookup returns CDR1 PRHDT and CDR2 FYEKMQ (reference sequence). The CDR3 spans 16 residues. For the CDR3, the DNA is TGTGCCAGCAGCCCCGGGGCGGGACGTCGGCAAGAAACCCAGTACTTC. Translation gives CASSPGAGRRQETQYF.

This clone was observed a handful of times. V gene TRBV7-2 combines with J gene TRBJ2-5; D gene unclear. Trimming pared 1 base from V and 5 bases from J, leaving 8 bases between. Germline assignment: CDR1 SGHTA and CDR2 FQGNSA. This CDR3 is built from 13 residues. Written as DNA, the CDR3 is TGTGCCAGCAGCTTAGTTGAACGGGAGACCCAGTACTTC. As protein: CASSLVERETQYF.

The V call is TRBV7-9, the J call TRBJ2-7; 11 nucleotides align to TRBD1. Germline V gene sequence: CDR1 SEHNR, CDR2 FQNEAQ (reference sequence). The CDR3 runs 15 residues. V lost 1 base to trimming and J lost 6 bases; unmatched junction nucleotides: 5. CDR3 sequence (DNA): TGTGCCAGCAGCTTAGTTCGAGGGACAGGGGGCGAGCAGTACTTC. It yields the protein CASSLVRGTGGEQYF.

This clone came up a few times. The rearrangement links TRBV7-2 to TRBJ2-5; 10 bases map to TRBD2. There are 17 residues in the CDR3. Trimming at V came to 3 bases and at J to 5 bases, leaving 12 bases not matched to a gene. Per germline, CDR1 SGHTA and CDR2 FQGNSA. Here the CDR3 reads CASSFTPLAGGWETQYF. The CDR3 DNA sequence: TGTGCCAGCAGCTTTACCCCCTTAGCGGGAGGTTGGGAGACCCAGTACTTC.

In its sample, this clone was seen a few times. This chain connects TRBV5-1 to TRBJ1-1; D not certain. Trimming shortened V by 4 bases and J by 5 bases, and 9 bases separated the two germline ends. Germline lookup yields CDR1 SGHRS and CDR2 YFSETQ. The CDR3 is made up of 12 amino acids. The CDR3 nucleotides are TGCGCCAGCAGCCCGGATAAGACTGAAGCTTTCTTT. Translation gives CASSPDKTEAFF.

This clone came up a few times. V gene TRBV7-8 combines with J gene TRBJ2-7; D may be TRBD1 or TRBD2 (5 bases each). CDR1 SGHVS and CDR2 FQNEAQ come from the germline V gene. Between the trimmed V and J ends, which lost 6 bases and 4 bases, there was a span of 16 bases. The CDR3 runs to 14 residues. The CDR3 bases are TGTGCCAGCAGGCACGCAGGGTCGGGGTACGAGCAGTACTTC. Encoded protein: CASRHAGSGYEQYF.

The CDR3 loop reads CASSLRGQGTDYGYTF. CDR3 nucleotides: TGCGCCAGCAGCCTCAGAGGACAGGGGACCGACTATGGCTACACCTTC. The rearrangement joins TRBV5-1 to TRBJ1-2; 9 bases map to TRBD1. This CDR3 has 16 residues. Germline CDR1 reads SGHRS; CDR2 reads YFSETQ. Trimming cost V 4 bases and J 3 bases; bases outside gene matches: 10.

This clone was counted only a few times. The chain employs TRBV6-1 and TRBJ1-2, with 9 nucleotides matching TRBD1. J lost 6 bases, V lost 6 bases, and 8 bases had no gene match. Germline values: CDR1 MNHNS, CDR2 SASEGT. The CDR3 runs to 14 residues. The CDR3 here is CASSAGQGADGYTF. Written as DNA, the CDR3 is TGTGCCAGCAGCGCGGGACAGGGAGCGGATGGCTACACCTTC.

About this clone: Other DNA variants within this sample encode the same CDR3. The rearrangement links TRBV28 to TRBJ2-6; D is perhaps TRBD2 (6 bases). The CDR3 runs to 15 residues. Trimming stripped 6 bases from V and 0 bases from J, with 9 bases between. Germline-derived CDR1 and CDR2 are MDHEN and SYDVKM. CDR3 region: CASRGGGSGANVLTF. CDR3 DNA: TGTGCCAGCAGGGGAGGAGGCTCTGGGGCCAACGTCCTGACTTTC.

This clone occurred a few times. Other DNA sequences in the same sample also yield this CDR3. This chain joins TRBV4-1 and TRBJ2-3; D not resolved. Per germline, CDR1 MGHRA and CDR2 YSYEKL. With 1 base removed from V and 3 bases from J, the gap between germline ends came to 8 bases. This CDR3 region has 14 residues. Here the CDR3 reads CASSQVLLTDTQYF. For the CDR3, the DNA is TGCGCCAGCAGCCAAGTTCTATTAACAGATACGCAGTATTTT.

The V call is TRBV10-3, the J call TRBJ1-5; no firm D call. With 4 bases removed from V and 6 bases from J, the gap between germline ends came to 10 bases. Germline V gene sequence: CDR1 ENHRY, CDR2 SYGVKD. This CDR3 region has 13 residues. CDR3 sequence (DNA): TGTGCCATCAGTGTTGGCATCGGTCAGCCCCAGCATTTT. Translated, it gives CAISVGIGQPQHF.

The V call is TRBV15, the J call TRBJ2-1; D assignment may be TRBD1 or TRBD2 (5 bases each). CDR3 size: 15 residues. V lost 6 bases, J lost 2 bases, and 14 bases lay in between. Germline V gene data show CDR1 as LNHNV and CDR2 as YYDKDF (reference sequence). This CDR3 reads CATRAGDLTYNEQFF. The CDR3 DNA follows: TGTGCCACCAGGGCCGGGGACCTCACCTACAATGAGCAGTTCTTC. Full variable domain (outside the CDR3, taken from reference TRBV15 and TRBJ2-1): DAMVIQNPRYQVTQFGKPVTLSCSQTLNHNVMYWYQQKSSQAPKLLFHYYDKDFNNEADTPDNFQSRRPNTSFCFLDIRSPGLGDTAMYLCATRAGDLTYNEQFFGPGTRLTVL.

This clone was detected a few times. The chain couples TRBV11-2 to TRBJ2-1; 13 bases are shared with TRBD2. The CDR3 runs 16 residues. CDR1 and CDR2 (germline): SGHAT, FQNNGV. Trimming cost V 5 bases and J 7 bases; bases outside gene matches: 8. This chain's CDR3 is CASSRLAGGLFNEQFF. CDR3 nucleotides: TGTGCCAGCAGCAGACTAGCGGGAGGTTTATTTAATGAGCAGTTCTTC.

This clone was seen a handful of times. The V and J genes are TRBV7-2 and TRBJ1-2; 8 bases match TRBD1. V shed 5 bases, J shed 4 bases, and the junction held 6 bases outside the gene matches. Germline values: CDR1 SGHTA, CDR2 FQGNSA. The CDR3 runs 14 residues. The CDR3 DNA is TGTGCCAGCAGCACGATGACAGGGGCCTATGGCTACACCTTC. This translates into CASSTMTGAYGYTF.

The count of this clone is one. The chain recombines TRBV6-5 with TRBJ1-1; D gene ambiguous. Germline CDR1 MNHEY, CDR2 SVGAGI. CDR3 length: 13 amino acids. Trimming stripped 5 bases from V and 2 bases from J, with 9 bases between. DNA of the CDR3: TGTGCCAGCAGTGAAAAGCCAAACACTGAAGCTTTCTTT. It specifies CASSEKPNTEAFF.

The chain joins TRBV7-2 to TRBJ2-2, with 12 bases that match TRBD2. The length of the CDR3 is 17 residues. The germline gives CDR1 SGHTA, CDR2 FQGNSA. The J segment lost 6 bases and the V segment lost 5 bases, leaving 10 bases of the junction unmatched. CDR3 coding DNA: TGTGCCAGCAGCAGACGGACTAGCGGGAATCTACCCGGGGAGCTGTTTTTT. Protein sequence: CASSRRTSGNLPGELFF.

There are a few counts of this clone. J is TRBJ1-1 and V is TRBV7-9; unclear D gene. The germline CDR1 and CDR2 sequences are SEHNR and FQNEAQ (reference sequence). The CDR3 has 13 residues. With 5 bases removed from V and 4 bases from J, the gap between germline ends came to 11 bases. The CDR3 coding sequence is TGTGCCAGCAGCCTAGAGGTGGGCACTGAAGCTTTCTTT. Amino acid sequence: CASSLEVGTEAFF. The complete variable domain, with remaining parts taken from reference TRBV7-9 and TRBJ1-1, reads DTGVSQNPRHKITKRGQNVTFRCDPISEHNRLYWYRQTLGQGPEFLTYFQNEAQLEKSRLLSDRFSAERPKGSFSTLEIQRTEQGDSAMYLCASSLEVGTEAFFGQGTRLTVV.

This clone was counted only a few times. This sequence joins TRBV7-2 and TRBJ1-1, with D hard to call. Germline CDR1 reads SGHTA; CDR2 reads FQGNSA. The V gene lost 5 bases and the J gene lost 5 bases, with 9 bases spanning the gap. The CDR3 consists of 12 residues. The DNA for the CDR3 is TGTGCCAGCAGCCTGAGGAGGACTGAAGCTTTCTTT. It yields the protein CASSLRRTEAFF.

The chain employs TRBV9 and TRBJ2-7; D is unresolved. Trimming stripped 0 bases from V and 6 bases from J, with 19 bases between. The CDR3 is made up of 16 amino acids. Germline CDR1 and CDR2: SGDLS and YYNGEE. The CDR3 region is CASSVATQGIHGEQYF. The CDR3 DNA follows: TGTGCCAGCAGCGTAGCTACTCAAGGGATCCACGGCGAGCAGTACTTC.

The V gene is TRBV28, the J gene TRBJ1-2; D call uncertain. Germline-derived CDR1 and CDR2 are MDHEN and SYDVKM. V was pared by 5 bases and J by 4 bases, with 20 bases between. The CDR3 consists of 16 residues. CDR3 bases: TGTGCCAGCAGTCCCCACAATGCGGGGAGGGCCTATGGCTACACCTTC. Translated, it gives CASSPHNAGRAYGYTF.

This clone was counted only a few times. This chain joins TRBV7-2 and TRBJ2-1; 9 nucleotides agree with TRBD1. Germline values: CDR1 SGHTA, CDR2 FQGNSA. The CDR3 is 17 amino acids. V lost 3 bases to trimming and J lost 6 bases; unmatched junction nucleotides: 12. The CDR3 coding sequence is TGTGCCAGCAGCTTGGGCCCCACAGGGGGCGGTTTCAATGAGCAGTTCTTC. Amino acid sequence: CASSLGPTGGGFNEQFF.

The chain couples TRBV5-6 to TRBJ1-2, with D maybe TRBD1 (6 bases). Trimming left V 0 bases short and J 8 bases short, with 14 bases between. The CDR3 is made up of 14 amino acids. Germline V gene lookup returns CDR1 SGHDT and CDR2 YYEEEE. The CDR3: CASSLARQDFGYTF. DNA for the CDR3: TGTGCCAGCAGCTTGGCCCGACAGGATTTCGGCTACACCTTC.